Reported below is one T cell receptor (beta chain). Generated by immunoSEQ multiplex PCR, the TCRdb table keeps only in-frame clones and is missing some. The sample shows 150,000 or so clones, about 86% of them seen only once. Donors came from a validation cohort of over a hundred subjects, distinct from the first 666-subject cohort. This sample is part of a study of cytomegalovirus exposure and HLA in healthy donors. The length of the CDR3 is 15 residues. Germline CDR1 is LGHNT and CDR2 is FRNRAP. V gave up 3 bases and J gave up 0 bases, with 11 bases separating them. This sequence was found in a woman aged 30 to 39 in good health and CMV-seronegative. V is TRBV12-5 and J is TRBJ1-1, with D perhaps matching TRBD1 (5 bases). Sequencing was performed on PBMCs. CDR3 protein: CASGFGAVMNTEAFF. CDR3 DNA sequence: TGTGCTAGTGGTTTTGGGGCCGTGATGAACACTGAAGCTTTCTTT.